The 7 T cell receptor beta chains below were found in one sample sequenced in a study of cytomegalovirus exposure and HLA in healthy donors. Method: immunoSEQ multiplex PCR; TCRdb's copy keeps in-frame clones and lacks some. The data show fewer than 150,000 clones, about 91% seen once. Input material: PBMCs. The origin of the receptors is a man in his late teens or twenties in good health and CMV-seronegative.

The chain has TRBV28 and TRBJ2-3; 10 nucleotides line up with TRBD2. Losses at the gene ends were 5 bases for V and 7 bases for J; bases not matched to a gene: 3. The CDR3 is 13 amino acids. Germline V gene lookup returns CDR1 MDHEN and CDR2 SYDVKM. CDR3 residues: CASSSGGANTQYF. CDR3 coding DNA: TGTGCCAGCAGTAGCGGGGGGGCGAATACGCAGTATTTT. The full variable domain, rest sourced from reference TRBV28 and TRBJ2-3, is DVKVTQSSRYLVKRTGEKVFLECVQDMDHENMFWYRQDPGLGLRLIYFSYDVKMKEKGDIPEGYSVSREKKERFSLILESASTNQTSMYLCASSSGGANTQYFGPGTRLTVL.

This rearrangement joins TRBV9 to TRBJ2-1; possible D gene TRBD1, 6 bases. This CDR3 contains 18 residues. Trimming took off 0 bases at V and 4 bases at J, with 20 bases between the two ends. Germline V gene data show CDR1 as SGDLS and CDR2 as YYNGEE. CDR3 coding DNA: TGTGCCAGCAGCGTAGTATTTGGGAAAGGGGACACTTACAATGAGCAGTTCTTC. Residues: CASSVVFGKGDTYNEQFF.

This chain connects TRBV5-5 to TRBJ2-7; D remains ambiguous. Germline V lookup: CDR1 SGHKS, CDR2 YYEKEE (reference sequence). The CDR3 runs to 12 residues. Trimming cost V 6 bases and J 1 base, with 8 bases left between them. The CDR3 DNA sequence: TGTGCCAGCAATCAGGATTCCTACGAGCAGTACTTC. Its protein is CASNQDSYEQYF.

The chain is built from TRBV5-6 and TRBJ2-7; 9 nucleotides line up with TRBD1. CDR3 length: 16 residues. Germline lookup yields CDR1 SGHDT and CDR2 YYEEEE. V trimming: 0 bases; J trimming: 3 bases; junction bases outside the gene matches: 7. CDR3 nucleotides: TGTGCCAGCAGCTTGGGGGCCGGGACAGGGTTCTACGAGCAGTACTTC. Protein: CASSLGAGTGFYEQYF. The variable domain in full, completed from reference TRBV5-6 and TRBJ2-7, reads DAGVTQSPTHLIKTRGQQVTLRCSPKSGHDTVSWYQQALGQGPQFIFQYYEEEERQRGNFPDRFSGHQFPNYSSELNVNALLLGDSALYLCASSLGAGTGFYEQYFGPGTRLTVT.

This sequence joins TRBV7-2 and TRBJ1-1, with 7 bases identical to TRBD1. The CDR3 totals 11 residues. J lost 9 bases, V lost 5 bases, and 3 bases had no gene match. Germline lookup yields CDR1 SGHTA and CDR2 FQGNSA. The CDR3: CASSGDRKAFF. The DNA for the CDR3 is TGTGCCAGCAGCGGGGACAGAAAAGCTTTCTTT. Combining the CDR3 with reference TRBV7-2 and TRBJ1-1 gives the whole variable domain GAGVSQSPSNKVTEKGKDVELRCDPISGHTALYWYRQSLGQGLEFLIYFQGNSAPDKSGLPSDRFSAERTGGSVSTLTIQRTQQEDSAVYLCASSGDRKAFFGQGTRLTVV.

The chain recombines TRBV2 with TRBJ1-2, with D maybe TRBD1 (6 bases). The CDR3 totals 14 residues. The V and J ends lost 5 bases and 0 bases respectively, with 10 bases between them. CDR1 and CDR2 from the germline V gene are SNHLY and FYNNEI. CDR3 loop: CASSQGTTNYGYTF. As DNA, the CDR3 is TGTGCCAGCAGTCAGGGGACTACTAACTATGGCTACACCTTC.

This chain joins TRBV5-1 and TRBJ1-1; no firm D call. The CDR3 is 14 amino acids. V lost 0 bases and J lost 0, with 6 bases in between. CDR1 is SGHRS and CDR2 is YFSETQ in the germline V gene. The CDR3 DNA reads TGCGCCAGCAGCTTGGGACATTTGAACACTGAAGCTTTCTTT. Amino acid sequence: CASSLGHLNTEAFF.